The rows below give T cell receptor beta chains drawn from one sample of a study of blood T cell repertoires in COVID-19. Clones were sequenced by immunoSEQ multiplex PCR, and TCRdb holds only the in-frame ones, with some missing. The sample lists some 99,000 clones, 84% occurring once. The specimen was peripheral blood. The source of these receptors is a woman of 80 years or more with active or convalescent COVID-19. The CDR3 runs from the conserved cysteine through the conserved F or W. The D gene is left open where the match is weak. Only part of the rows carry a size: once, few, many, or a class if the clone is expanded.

cdr3_aa: CASSSLGTVLETQYF
cdr3_nt: TGTGCCAGCAGTTCCCTAGGGACAGTACTAGAGACCCAGTACTTC
v_call: TRBV11-2
d_call: TRBD1
j_call: TRBJ2-5
clone_size: .

cdr3_aa: CAVLNTGELFF
cdr3_nt: TGTGCCGTCCTAAACACCGGGGAGCTGTTTTTT
v_call: TRBV7-9
d_call: .
j_call: TRBJ2-2
clone_size: .

cdr3_aa: CASSESASGLETQYF
cdr3_nt: TGCGCCAGCAGTGAGTCCGCTAGCGGGTTGGAGACCCAGTACTTC
v_call: TRBV10-1
d_call: TRBD2
j_call: TRBJ2-5
clone_size: .

cdr3_aa: CASRASAYEQYF
cdr3_nt: TGTGCCAGCAGGGCGAGCGCCTACGAGCAGTACTTC
v_call: TRBV12-3/TRBV12-4
d_call: .
j_call: TRBJ2-7
clone_size: .

cdr3_aa: CASSLLAFPTDTQYF
cdr3_nt: TGCGCCAGCAGCTTATTAGCCTTTCCCACAGATACGCAGTATTTT
v_call: TRBV5-1
d_call: .
j_call: TRBJ2-3
clone_size: .

cdr3_aa: CATSRDPTGITEAFF
cdr3_nt: TGTGCCACCAGCAGAGATCCTACAGGGATCACTGAAGCTTTCTTT
v_call: TRBV15
d_call: .
j_call: TRBJ1-1
clone_size: .

cdr3_aa: CASSQTGKADTQYF
cdr3_nt: TGTGCCAGCAGCCAAACAGGGAAAGCAGATACGCAGTATTTT
v_call: TRBV9
d_call: .
j_call: TRBJ2-3
clone_size: .

cdr3_aa: CASNRDSTYEQYF
cdr3_nt: TGTGCCAGTAACCGGGACAGCACCTACGAGCAGTACTTC
v_call: TRBV11-2
d_call: TRBD1
j_call: TRBJ2-7
clone_size: .

cdr3_aa: CASSWSGSPNEQFF
cdr3_nt: TGTGCCAGCAGTTGGAGCGGATCTCCTAATGAGCAGTTCTTC
v_call: TRBV27
d_call: .
j_call: TRBJ2-1
clone_size: few

cdr3_aa: CASSLGSGSGTDTQYF
cdr3_nt: TGCGCCAGCAGCTTGGGATCCGGGAGTGGAACAGATACGCAGTATTTT
v_call: TRBV5-1
d_call: .
j_call: TRBJ2-3
clone_size: .

cdr3_aa: CASSLFKSSYNSPLHF
cdr3_nt: TGTGCCAGCAGTTTATTTAAGAGCTCCTATAATTCACCCCTCCACTTT
v_call: TRBV28
d_call: .
j_call: TRBJ1-6
clone_size: .

cdr3_aa: CASPQGTSGVPTQYF
cdr3_nt: TGCGCCAGCCCCCAGGGGACTAGCGGGGTTCCGACCCAGTACTTC
v_call: TRBV10-1
d_call: TRBD2
j_call: TRBJ2-5
clone_size: .

cdr3_aa: CASSRREWDYGYTF
cdr3_nt: TGTGCCAGCTCACGTCGGGAGTGGGACTATGGCTACACCTTC
v_call: TRBV18
d_call: .
j_call: TRBJ1-2
clone_size: .

cdr3_aa: CASSLAPLAYSSYNEQFF
cdr3_nt: TGTGCCAGCAGCTTGGCCCCCCTGGCTTACAGCTCCTACAATGAGCAGTTCTTC
v_call: TRBV11-2
d_call: .
j_call: TRBJ2-1
clone_size: .

cdr3_aa: CATPHEIYEQYF
cdr3_nt: TGTGCCACTCCACACGAAATCTACGAGCAGTACTTC
v_call: TRBV19
d_call: .
j_call: TRBJ2-7
clone_size: .

cdr3_aa: CASSLGLAGAGQETQYF
cdr3_nt: TGCGCCAGCAGCTTAGGACTAGCGGGAGCGGGACAAGAGACCCAGTACTTC
v_call: TRBV5-1
d_call: TRBD2
j_call: TRBJ2-5
clone_size: .

cdr3_aa: CSVGTGMNTEAFF
cdr3_nt: TGCAGCGTCGGGACAGGAATGAACACTGAAGCTTTCTTT
v_call: TRBV29-1
d_call: TRBD1
j_call: TRBJ1-1
clone_size: .

cdr3_aa: CAGTLLNQPQHF
cdr3_nt: TGTGCCGGGACACTTTTAAATCAGCCCCAGCATTTT
v_call: TRBV12-5
d_call: .
j_call: TRBJ1-5
clone_size: .

cdr3_aa: CASSLDQGGKLFF
cdr3_nt: TGTGCCAGCAGTTTAGATCAGGGTGGAAAACTGTTTTTT
v_call: TRBV12-3/TRBV12-4
d_call: .
j_call: TRBJ1-4
clone_size: .

cdr3_aa: CASSALHWEQYF
cdr3_nt: TGTGCCAGCAGCGCTCTCCACTGGGAGCAGTACTTC
v_call: TRBV7-2
d_call: .
j_call: TRBJ2-7
clone_size: .

cdr3_aa: CASSQLRQAFATNEKLFF
cdr3_nt: TGTGCCAGCAGCCAACTACGACAGGCGTTTGCAACTAATGAAAAACTGTTTTTT
v_call: TRBV14
d_call: .
j_call: TRBJ1-4
clone_size: .

cdr3_aa: CASSFSRETQYF
cdr3_nt: TGTGCCAGCAGCTTTTCCCGAGAGACCCAGTACTTC
v_call: TRBV5-4
d_call: .
j_call: TRBJ2-5
clone_size: .

cdr3_aa: CASSPHGGAQPQHF
cdr3_nt: TGTGCCAGCAGTCCCCACGGGGGGGCTCAGCCCCAGCATTTT
v_call: TRBV28
d_call: .
j_call: TRBJ1-5
clone_size: .

cdr3_aa: CASSFDTLNTEAFF
cdr3_nt: TGTGCCAGCAGTTTTGACACCTTGAACACTGAAGCTTTCTTT
v_call: TRBV28
d_call: .
j_call: TRBJ1-1
clone_size: .

cdr3_aa: CASSPVSLAGVGEQYF
cdr3_nt: TGTGCCAGCAGCCCGGTCTCGCTAGCGGGAGTTGGTGAGCAGTACTTC
v_call: TRBV7-2
d_call: TRBD2
j_call: TRBJ2-7
clone_size: .

cdr3_aa: CSGYRVSNEQFF
cdr3_nt: TGCAGCGGATACAGGGTGAGCAATGAGCAGTTCTTC
v_call: TRBV29-1
d_call: .
j_call: TRBJ2-1
clone_size: .

cdr3_aa: CASSYSRTGGYNEQFF
cdr3_nt: TGTGCCAGCAGTTACTCGAGAACAGGGGGATACAATGAGCAGTTCTTC
v_call: TRBV6-5
d_call: TRBD1
j_call: TRBJ2-1
clone_size: few

cdr3_aa: CAWSVRGDTEAFF
cdr3_nt: TGTGCCTGGAGTGTACGGGGGGACACTGAAGCTTTCTTT
v_call: TRBV30
d_call: .
j_call: TRBJ1-1
clone_size: .